The clone carrying this T cell receptor beta chain was counted only a few times. The data originate from a study of regulatory T cells in long-lasting Graves disease. Regarding time point: newly diagnosed GD, antithyroid drugs for less than 3 months. Extracted RNA from PBMCs served as the source of the TCR library. For TCR beta, libraries came from iRepertoire HTBI primers and Arm-PCR of CDR3 regions. TCRdb re-derived calls from the multiplex PCR reads in MiXCR, one entry per CDR3 protein. The sample includes about 520,000 distinct CDR3 sequences, approximately 12% seen only once; the top ten take around 9.3%. This CDR3 has 17 residues. Trimming took 0 bases from V and 7 from J, leaving 18 bases between them. Germline V gene sequence: CDR1 KGHDR, CDR2 SFDVKD. A further study also used this sample, focusing on T cells in Graves' hyperthyroidism and ophthalmopathy.

This chain joins TRBV24-1 and TRBJ2-1; no definite D call. This specimen was peripheral blood mononuclear cells (PBMCs), taken at new diagnosis, from a patient treated with antithyroid drugs. The sequence was obtained from a woman aged 25 to 39 with Graves disease. CDR3 in amino acids: CATSDLKGSSEKNEQFF. In DNA, the CDR3 is TGTGCCACCAGTGATTTGAAAGGTTCCAGCGAGAAGAATGAGCAGTTCTTC.